These 31 T cell receptor beta chains were all obtained from the same sample, sequenced in a study of CD8+CD57+ T cells in acquired aplastic anemia. TCR beta VDJ and CDR3 profiles were obtained from a genomic DNA template. TCRdb redid the calling of the reads with MiXCR, one entry per CDR3 protein. Here the sample spans 300,000 or so distinct CDR3 sequences, about 50% being singletons. Patients picked for sequencing had shown CD8+CD57+ cell expansion detected by flow cytometry. The sample was sorted CD4+, CD8+, or CD8+CD57+ T cells (not recorded which) from PBMCs. The receptors stem from a human donor with aplastic anemia.

About this clonotype: It is likely a read error, because the conserved phenylalanine at the end of the CDR3 is missing. This chain links TRBV20-1 with TRBJ1-3; 9 nucleotides agree with TRBD1. Germline V CDR1 and CDR2: DFQATT, SNEGSKA (reference sequence). V was clipped by 5 bases and J by 2 bases; unmatched bases: 4. This CDR3 region has 14 residues. As DNA, the CDR3 is TGCAGTGCTCCCGGGACAGGGACTGGAAACACCATATATTCT. Protein sequence: CSAPGTGTGNTIYS.

A few counts support this clonotype. Since a much larger clone is just one base distant, this may be a read error. The V call is TRBV12-3 or TRBV12-4, the J call TRBJ2-5, with D uncertain. V lost 6 bases to trimming and J lost 1 base, with 15 bases between them. CDR3 length: 15 residues. The CDR3 nucleotides read TGTGCCAGCAGCTCCCTTAACTATCGCCAAGAGACCCAGTACTTC. It specifies CASSSLNYRQETQYF.

With regard to this clonotype: An end of the junction differs from the germline gene, which may be a read error. The chain uses TRBV15 and TRBJ1-5; D unresolved. The germline CDR1 and CDR2 sequences are LNHNV and YYDKDF (reference sequence). The CDR3 is 15 amino acids. CDR3 protein: CATSRGGDSNQPQHF. The CDR3 DNA reads TGTGCCACCAGCAGAGGTGGGGATAGCAATCAGCCCCAGCACTTT.

This clonotype was detected ten times or more. V and J are TRBV19 and TRBJ2-7, with D perhaps TRBD2 (5 bases). V dropped 6 bases and J dropped 0 bases, with 15 bases sitting between them. This CDR3 is built from 15 residues. Germline V gives CDR1 LNHDA, CDR2 SQIVND (reference sequence). The CDR3 sequence is CASSKDGESSYEQYF. The CDR3 region has the DNA TGTGCCAGTAGCAAGGACGGGGAAAGCTCCTACGAGCAGTACTTC.

The gene calls are TRBV20-1 and TRBJ2-5; 8 positions agree with TRBD2. Trimming took 7 bases from V and 5 from J; bases not matched to a gene: 12. This CDR3 has 14 amino acids. Germline V lookup: CDR1 DFQATT, CDR2 SNEGSKA (reference sequence). Written as DNA, the CDR3 is TGCAGTGTTCCAGCGGGAGCCGGGGTGGAGACCCAGTACTTC. It yields the protein CSVPAGAGVETQYF.

There are a few counts of this clonotype. This rearrangement joins TRBV29-1 to TRBJ1-2; D is uncertain. This CDR3 comprises 12 residues. Germline-derived CDR1 and CDR2 are SQVTM and ANQGSEA. Trimming removed 4 bases from V and 0 bases from J, with 6 bases in between. CDR3 loop: CSVAEANYGYTF. As DNA, the CDR3 is TGCAGCGTTGCTGAGGCTAACTATGGCTACACCTTC.

V and J are TRBV15 and TRBJ2-3; D perhaps matches TRBD1 (6 bases). With 0 bases removed from V and 0 bases from J, the gap between germline ends came to 16 bases. The CDR3 is 18 residues long. Per germline, CDR1 LNHNV and CDR2 YYDKDF (reference sequence). The CDR3 bases are TGTGCCACCAGCAGAGATCATGTCCAGAGGGGGAGCACAGATACGCAGTATTTT. Its protein is CATSRDHVQRGSTDTQYF.

At least ten counts were recorded for this clonotype. This chain's CDR3 is CAWRITGEETQYF. The CDR3 DNA reads as TGTGCCTGGAGGATCACAGGGGAAGAGACCCAGTACTTC. The chain couples TRBV30 to TRBJ2-5, with 7 bases matching TRBD1. Germline CDR1 GTSNPN, CDR2 SVGIG (reference sequence). J was trimmed by 3 bases and V by 3 bases; bases with no gene match: 4. The CDR3 contains 13 residues.

This clonotype was detected ten times or more. The chain links TRBV6-1 to TRBJ2-4; 10 bases match TRBD2. CDR3 length: 16 amino acids. Trimming removed 8 bases from V and 1 base from J; junction bases left unmatched: 8. The germline V gene encodes CDR1 MNHNS and CDR2 SASEGT. CDR3 sequence reads: CASGGSGRRAKNIQYF. The CDR3 DNA follows: TGTGCCAGCGGTGGTAGCGGGAGGAGGGCCAAAAACATTCAGTACTTC.

The rearrangement links TRBV2 to TRBJ2-1, with TRBD2 identical over 12 bases. Trimming removed 5 bases from V and 9 bases from J; junction bases left unmatched: 8. In germline, CDR1 is SNHLY, CDR2 FYNNEI. This CDR3 region has 15 residues. This CDR3 reads CASSWTSGNKGEQFF. CDR3 coding DNA: TGTGCCAGCAGTTGGACTAGCGGGAATAAGGGTGAGCAGTTCTTC.

This clonotype was seen ten or more times. The chain is built from TRBV2 and TRBJ1-2; D uncertain. Trimming removed 3 bases at V and 4 bases at J, with 9 bases between. Germline V gives CDR1 SNHLY, CDR2 FYNNEI. The CDR3 is made up of 13 amino acids. Written as DNA, the CDR3 is TGTGCCAGCAGTGAGGCGGCATCCTATGGCTACACCTTC. Translation: CASSEAASYGYTF.

V and J are TRBV20-1 and TRBJ2-7, with 11 bases fitting TRBD1. The CDR3 length is 13 residues. CDR1 and CDR2 (germline): DFQATT, SNEGSKA (reference sequence). V was clipped by 5 bases and J by 4 bases; unmatched bases: 4. The CDR3 coding sequence is TGCAGTGCTCCCGGACAGGGGGCTTACGAGCAGTACTTC. It specifies CSAPGQGAYEQYF.

The rearrangement joins TRBV2 to TRBJ2-5, with D tentatively TRBD1 (6 bases). The germline CDR1 and CDR2 sequences are SNHLY and FYNNEI. Trimming stripped 5 bases from V and 0 bases from J, with 10 bases between. The CDR3 has 14 residues. For the CDR3, the DNA is TGTGCCAGCAGTCAAGGACAGAACCAAGAGACCCAGTACTTC. The encoded protein is CASSQGQNQETQYF.

The rearrangement links TRBV5-1 to TRBJ2-1; D is perhaps TRBD2 (7 bases). V lost 0 bases and J lost 8, with 15 bases in between. This CDR3 is 15 amino acids long. In germline, CDR1 is SGHRS, CDR2 YFSETQ. This CDR3 reads CASSLGAGAVDEQFF. The DNA of the CDR3 is TGCGCCAGCAGCTTGGGGGCGGGGGCGGTGGATGAGCAGTTCTTC. Full variable domain (outside the CDR3, taken from reference TRBV5-1 and TRBJ2-1): KAGVTQTPRYLIKTRGQQVTLSCSPISGHRSVSWYQQTPGQGLQFLFEYFSETQRNKGNFPGRFSGRQFSNSRSEMNVSTLELGDSALYLCASSLGAGAVDEQFFGPGTRLTVL.

This clonotype was found a few times. This chain connects TRBV28 to TRBJ1-5; D not resolved. CDR1 MDHEN and CDR2 SYDVKM come from the germline V gene. The CDR3 extends over 12 amino acids. V lost 10 bases, J lost 0 bases, and 7 bases lay in between. The CDR3, as DNA: TGTGCCACCTTTGCTAGCAATCAGCCCCAGCATTTT. It translates to CATFASNQPQHF.

For the CDR3, the DNA is TGCAGTGCGTCTAAGGGGGCGTACGATACGCAGTATTTT. This codes for CSASKGAYDTQYF. The rearrangement uses TRBV20-1 and TRBJ2-3; 7 nucleotides match TRBD1. From germline, CDR1 is DFQATT and CDR2 SNEGSKA (reference sequence). After removal of 6 bases from V and 6 bases from J, the junction contained 9 bases not matched to a gene. This CDR3 has 13 amino acids.

This clonotype showed up just a few times. The chain recombines TRBV20-1 with TRBJ2-3; 9 bases are shared with TRBD1. Germline-derived CDR1 and CDR2 are DFQATT and SNEGSKA (reference sequence). CDR3 length equals 17 residues. V lost 1 base, J lost 3 bases, and 11 bases stayed unmatched. The CDR3 is CSARASPGQGATDTQYF. The CDR3 DNA is TGCAGTGCTAGAGCCTCCCCGGGACAGGGTGCGACAGATACGCAGTATTTT.

With regard to this clonotype: One base away lies a much larger clone, so this may be a sequencing read error. The chain has TRBV10-3 and TRBJ1-4, with no clear D. There are 16 residues in the CDR3. The germline CDR1 and CDR2 sequences are ENHRY and SYGVKD. The germline V and J ends were trimmed by 6 bases and 0 bases, with 14 bases remaining between them. Here the CDR3 reads CAIRPKNYATNEKLFF. In DNA form, the CDR3 reads TGTGCCATCAGGCCGAAGAACTATGCAACTAATGAAAAACTGTTTTTT.

The chain employs TRBV2 and TRBJ1-1; 7 bases map to TRBD1. This CDR3 has 13 amino acids. The germline gives CDR1 SNHLY, CDR2 FYNNEI. V lost 6 bases to trimming and J lost 4 bases; unmatched junction nucleotides: 5. CDR3 in amino acids: CASRYRGFTEAFF. CDR3 sequence (DNA): TGTGCCAGCAGGTACAGGGGCTTCACTGAAGCTTTCTTT.

The chain uses TRBV19 and TRBJ2-7, with TRBD1 as a possible D gene (6 bases). CDR1 and CDR2 from the germline V gene are LNHDA and SQIVND (reference sequence). The CDR3 runs 15 residues. Deletions cut 3 bases from V and 2 bases from J, with 14 bases between. The CDR3 loop reads CASSIPGQFPYEQYF. CDR3 DNA: TGTGCCAGTAGTATCCCCGGACAGTTTCCCTACGAGCAGTACTTC.

The chain joins TRBV15 to TRBJ2-1, with 9 bases matching TRBD2. The trim removed 0 bases at V and 6 bases at J, leaving 0 bases unmatched. Germline CDR1 and CDR2: LNHNV and YYDKDF (reference sequence). This CDR3 is 14 amino acids long. DNA for the CDR3: TGTGCCACCAGCAGAGATAGCGGGAGCAATGAGCAGTTCTTC. This gives the protein CATSRDSGSNEQFF.

This clonotype was found a few times. No conserved phenylalanine or tryptophan is present at the end of the CDR3, so a read error is the likely explanation. The chain links TRBV6-5 to TRBJ1-1; possibly TRBD1 for D (5 bases). In germline, CDR1 is MNHEY, CDR2 SVGAGI. V was shortened by 6 bases and J by 8 bases, with 19 bases between the two germline ends. The CDR3 is 14 amino acids. CDR3 region: CASSQRGGETEAFL. The CDR3 region has the DNA TGTGCCAGCAGCCAGAGGGGAGGAGAGACCGAAGCTTTCCTT.

The J gene is TRBJ2-5, the V gene TRBV24-1; D perhaps matches TRBD2 (6 bases). The V end was cut by 4 bases, the J end by 2 bases, with 19 bases between. Per the germline V gene, CDR1 is KGHDR and CDR2 is SFDVKD. The CDR3 sequence is 17 residues long. CDR3 coding DNA: TGTGCCACCAGTGACCCCGGCCGCGGGGTTGGTCAAGAGACCCAGTACTTC. Translated: CATSDPGRGVGQETQYF.

The chain recombines TRBV5-8 with TRBJ2-6, with unresolved D. V was shortened by 0 bases and J by 4 bases, with 5 bases between the two germline ends. Germline V gives CDR1 SGHTS, CDR2 YDEGEE. The CDR3 runs to 14 residues. The chain's CDR3 is CASSLAAGANVLTF. The DNA of the CDR3 is TGTGCCAGCAGCTTGGCCGCGGGGGCCAACGTCCTGACTTTC.

CDR3 nucleotides: TGTGCCAGCAGTGAGCAGGGGGCGAATGGCTACACCTTC. Translation gives CASSEQGANGYTF. The chain recombines TRBV6-1 with TRBJ1-2; the match to TRBD1 covers 8 bases. The junction had 3 bases not matched to a gene; V was cut back by 3 bases and J by 6 bases. This CDR3 contains 13 residues. Germline V gene lookup returns CDR1 MNHNS and CDR2 SASEGT.

This clonotype was seen a handful of times. J is TRBJ1-1 and V is TRBV29-1; 7 bases agree with TRBD1. The CDR3 contains 11 residues. V gave up 6 bases and J gave up 8 bases; unmatched junction bases: 6. Germline V lookup: CDR1 SQVTM, CDR2 ANQGSEA. This chain's CDR3 is CSVDREVEAFF. The CDR3 DNA reads TGCAGCGTCGACAGGGAGGTAGAAGCTTTCTTT.

The DNA of the CDR3 is TGTGCCACCAGTGATGGGACTAGCGGGATGGATACGCAGTATTTT. Encoded protein: CATSDGTSGMDTQYF. The chain recombines TRBV24-1 with TRBJ2-3; 13 positions match TRBD2. V was clipped by 3 bases and J by 6 bases; unmatched bases: 2. In germline, CDR1 is KGHDR, CDR2 SFDVKD. There are 15 residues in the CDR3.

This clonotype was observed many times. The rearrangement joins TRBV7-9 to TRBJ1-4; D is unresolved. V dropped 9 bases and J dropped 8 bases, with 13 bases sitting between them. There are 12 residues in the CDR3. Germline loops: CDR1 SEHNR, CDR2 FQNEAQ (reference sequence). Written as DNA, the CDR3 is TGTGCCAGTGGGAGGTTTGCCGAAAAACTGTTTTTT. As protein: CASGRFAEKLFF.

This clonotype was observed many times. In DNA, the CDR3 is TGCGCCAGCAGCGGCGCCGGGACAATGAACACTGAAGCTTTCTTT. Encoded protein: CASSGAGTMNTEAFF. The gene calls are TRBV5-1 and TRBJ1-1; D might be TRBD1 (6 bases). This CDR3 comprises 15 residues. The V gene's germline CDR1 is SGHRS and CDR2 YFSETQ. V was cut by 4 bases and J by 0 bases, with 13 bases left in between. The full variable domain, rest sourced from reference TRBV5-1 and TRBJ1-1, is KAGVTQTPRYLIKTRGQQVTLSCSPISGHRSVSWYQQTPGQGLQFLFEYFSETQRNKGNFPGRFSGRQFSNSRSEMNVSTLELGDSALYLCASSGAGTMNTEAFFGQGTRLTVV.

The DNA for the CDR3 is TGTGCCAGCAGTGAAAGGACAGGGGACTATGGCTACACCTTC. This codes for CASSERTGDYGYTF. The V call is TRBV2, the J call TRBJ1-2; TRBD1 aligns across 9 bases. Germline V CDR1 and CDR2: SNHLY, FYNNEI. The V gene end was trimmed by 2 bases and the J gene end by 3 bases; junction bases not matched to a gene: 1. This CDR3 has 14 residues.

Remarks on this clonotype: One junction end does not reproduce the germline sequence, and a read error may be involved. The rearrangement links TRBV5-1 to TRBJ1-4, with D unresolved. There are 15 residues in the CDR3. The V gene's germline CDR1 is SGHRS and CDR2 YFSETQ. CDR3 sequence reads: CASSPRTGMNEKLFF. The CDR3 DNA reads TGTGCCAGCAGCCCACGGACGGGAATGAATGAAAAACTGTTTTTT.